These 21 T cell receptor beta chains originate from one sample sequenced in a study of identifying expanded T cells in peripheral blood. Some clones are missing from TCRdb's copy, which holds only in-frame ones; the method was immunoSEQ multiplex PCR. The sample shows 100,000 or so clones, 75% to 90% of them seen only once. Sequencing was performed on blood. Every receptor here comes from a person aged 18 to 75 in good health.

The rearrangement joins TRBV30 to TRBJ2-1; D ambiguous. The CDR3 is 13 amino acids. Per germline, CDR1 GTSNPN and CDR2 SVGIG (reference sequence). The germline V and J ends were trimmed by 0 bases and 11 bases, with 14 bases remaining between them. The CDR3 DNA follows: TGTGCCTGGAGTGTTGTTGGATTGGGGAAGCAGTTCTTC. This sequence encodes CAWSVVGLGKQFF.

J is TRBJ2-3 and V is TRBV11-2, with a tentative D call TRBD2 (6 bases). V was trimmed by 3 bases and J by 4 bases, leaving 11 bases between them. The germline CDR1 and CDR2 sequences are SGHAT and FQNNGV. The CDR3 extends over 14 amino acids. CDR3 region: CASSFGGLADTQYF. The DNA of the CDR3 is TGTGCCAGCAGCTTCGGAGGGTTGGCAGATACGCAGTATTTT.

The rearrangement joins TRBV6-6 to TRBJ2-5; 8 bases map to TRBD2. Germline values: CDR1 MNHNY, CDR2 SVGAGI (reference sequence). This CDR3 has 15 residues. J lost 5 bases, V lost 0 bases, and 5 bases had no gene match. Here the CDR3 reads CASSYSLGGGETQYF. The CDR3 region has the DNA TGTGCCAGCAGTTACTCGTTGGGCGGGGGGGAGACCCAGTACTTC.

J is TRBJ1-1 and V is TRBV5-1, with 7 bases aligning to TRBD1. With 1 base clipped from V and 1 base from J, the junction kept 4 bases outside the gene matches. In germline, CDR1 is SGHRS, CDR2 YFSETQ. This CDR3 region has 15 residues. The CDR3 coding sequence is TGCGCCAGCAGCTTGCTGGGACAGACGAACACTGAAGCTTTCTTT. Its translation is CASSLLGQTNTEAFF. Looking up the rest from reference TRBV5-1 and TRBJ1-1 gives the full variable domain: KAGVTQTPRYLIKTRGQQVTLSCSPISGHRSVSWYQQTPGQGLQFLFEYFSETQRNKGNFPGRFSGRQFSNSRSEMNVSTLELGDSALYLCASSLLGQTNTEAFFGQGTRLTVV.

Regarding this clone: One junction end does not reproduce the germline sequence, and a read error may be involved. CDR3 in DNA: TGTGCCAGCTCCCCACAGGGGGGTCTCGATCAGCCCCAGCATTTT. Amino acids: CASSPQGGLDQPQHF. The rearrangement joins TRBV18 to TRBJ1-5, with 8 nucleotides matching TRBD1. Germline V CDR1 and CDR2: KGHSH, LQKENI. The CDR3 runs to 15 residues.

This chain links TRBV7-8 with TRBJ2-5, with D perhaps matching TRBD2 (7 bases). Germline CDR1 SGHVS, CDR2 FQNEAQ. This CDR3 is built from 18 residues. The germline V and J ends were trimmed by 8 bases and 0 bases, with 25 bases remaining between them. CDR3 nucleotides: TGTGCCAGCCGCCTCTTGAGGGGGGGGGATAGGTACCAAGAGACCCAGTACTTC. This encodes CASRLLRGGDRYQETQYF.

The rearrangement links TRBV10-2 to TRBJ1-1; D is unclear. With 0 bases removed from V and 0 bases from J, the gap between germline ends came to 8 bases. This CDR3 spans 15 amino acids. CDR1 and CDR2 (germline): WSHSY, SAAADI. The CDR3 nucleotides are TGCGCCAGCAGTGAGTCCCTCCTGATGAACACTGAAGCTTTCTTT. Translating gives CASSESLLMNTEAFF.

The V and J genes are TRBV7-9 and TRBJ1-1, with D perhaps TRBD1 (5 bases). Germline assignment: CDR1 SEHNR and CDR2 FQNEAQ (reference sequence). Between the trimmed V and J ends, which lost 5 bases and 6 bases, there was a span of 10 bases. The CDR3 sequence is 12 residues long. CDR3 sequence reads: CASSPEGAEAFF. DNA for the CDR3: TGTGCCAGCAGCCCAGAAGGGGCTGAAGCTTTCTTT.

This chain uses TRBV5-6 with TRBJ2-1, with 9 bases aligning to TRBD2. The CDR3 is 16 residues long. Germline V gene sequence: CDR1 SGHDT, CDR2 YYEEEE. V shed 3 bases, J shed 7 bases, and the junction held 11 bases outside the gene matches. As DNA, the CDR3 is TGTGCCAGCAGCTCGTTACTAGCGGGTCCCCCGAATGAGCAGTTCTTC. Its protein is CASSSLLAGPPNEQFF.

This rearrangement joins TRBV7-2 to TRBJ1-2; 9 nucleotides align to TRBD1. There are 14 residues in the CDR3. Germline V gene data show CDR1 as SGHTA and CDR2 as FQGNSA. The junction had 6 bases not matched to a gene; V was cut back by 6 bases and J by 4 bases. The CDR3: CASRRPGQGYGYTF. As DNA, the CDR3 is TGTGCCAGCAGGAGGCCGGGACAGGGCTATGGCTACACCTTC.

The chain links TRBV6-4 to TRBJ2-2; 9 nucleotides match TRBD1. Trimming at V came to 6 bases and at J to 7 bases, leaving 9 bases not matched to a gene. CDR1 and CDR2 (germline): MRHNA, SNTAGT. The CDR3 runs 15 residues. The CDR3 sequence: CASRTHRGRIGELFF. The CDR3 coding sequence is TGTGCCAGCAGGACTCACAGGGGGCGTATCGGGGAGCTGTTTTTT.

The chain recombines TRBV4-1 with TRBJ2-1; possible D gene TRBD1, 6 bases. V was clipped by 0 bases and J by 3 bases, with 21 bases between them. Germline V lookup: CDR1 MGHRA, CDR2 YSYEKL. The CDR3 is 19 residues long. The CDR3 nucleotides read TGCGCCAGCAGCCAAGAACGGGCCGTTCAGGGGTTAGGCTACAATGAGCAGTTCTTC. Translated, it gives CASSQERAVQGLGYNEQFF.

The genes are TRBV4-3 and TRBJ2-2; the match to TRBD1 covers 10 bases. The CDR3 consists of 16 residues. From germline, CDR1 is LGHNA and CDR2 YSLEER. V lost 2 bases and J lost 4; bases outside the gene matches: 4. The CDR3 bases are TGCGCCAGCAGCCAACCCGGGACAGGGGCCACCGGGGAGCTGTTTTTT. Translating it yields CASSQPGTGATGELFF.

The J gene is TRBJ2-2, the V gene TRBV6-1; the D call may be TRBD1 or TRBD2 (5 bases each). The germline gives CDR1 MNHNS, CDR2 SASEGT. CDR3 length equals 13 residues. Between the trimmed V and J ends, which lost 10 bases and 7 bases, there was a span of 16 bases. The CDR3 nucleotides are TGTGCCACCTTGGACGGGGACGGCGGGGAGCTGTTTTTT. It is translated as CATLDGDGGELFF.

V and J are TRBV27 and TRBJ1-2; D might be TRBD1 (5 bases). Trimming left V 6 bases short and J 2 bases short, with 19 bases between. This CDR3 is 16 amino acids long. Germline-derived CDR1 and CDR2 are MNHEY and SMNVEV (reference sequence). CDR3 in DNA: TGTGCCAGCAGGCCCAGGGAGAGGGTGGACAACTATGGCTACACCTTC. It encodes CASRPRERVDNYGYTF.

This chain links TRBV5-4 with TRBJ2-3, with unresolved D. V gave up 0 bases and J gave up 4 bases, with 9 bases separating them. The CDR3 is 14 amino acids. CDR1 SGHNT and CDR2 YYREEE come from the germline V gene (reference sequence). The CDR3 sequence: CASSLGSRADTQYF. The CDR3 DNA reads TGTGCCAGCAGCTTGGGTAGTAGGGCAGATACGCAGTATTTT.

The V and J genes are TRBV23-1 and TRBJ1-4; 11 positions match TRBD1. TRBV23-1 is an open reading frame, and its role is uncertain. J gave up 8 bases and V 0 bases, and 14 bases lay outside the gene matches. This CDR3 contains 19 residues. The CDR3 DNA reads TGCGCCAGCAGTCAATCACTCGGACAGGGGGCGTGGGGACTAGAAAAACTGTTTTTT. This sequence encodes CASSQSLGQGAWGLEKLFF.

The CDR3 loop reads CASSESAGGTETQYF. In DNA form, the CDR3 reads TGTGCCAGCAGTGAATCGGCAGGGGGAACGGAGACCCAGTACTTC. This sequence joins TRBV25-1 and TRBJ2-5; 7 positions agree with TRBD1. Germline lookup yields CDR1 MGHDK and CDR2 SYGVNS. CDR3 length: 15 residues. Trimming at V came to 1 base and at J to 5 bases, leaving 7 bases not matched to a gene.

The chain employs TRBV2 and TRBJ2-3, with TRBD1 identical over 10 bases. Germline-derived CDR1 and CDR2 are SNHLY and FYNNEI. The CDR3 spans 12 residues. J lost 8 bases, V lost 9 bases, and 5 bases had no gene match. As DNA, the CDR3 is TGTGCCAGGGGGACAGGGGAGGGTACGCAGTATTTT. Translated, it gives CARGTGEGTQYF.

The V and J genes are TRBV6-4 and TRBJ2-2; D uncertain. The CDR3 totals 15 residues. The germline V gene has CDR1 MRHNA and CDR2 SNTAGT. V was cut by 0 bases and J by 6 bases, with 11 bases left in between. CDR3 sequence reads: CASSDSRFASGELFF. CDR3 nucleotide sequence: TGTGCCAGCAGTGACTCAAGGTTTGCGTCCGGGGAGCTGTTTTTT.

V and J are TRBV11-3 and TRBJ1-2; D not resolved. The length of the CDR3 is 14 residues. From germline, CDR1 is SGHNT and CDR2 YENEEA. V was pared by 3 bases and J by 4 bases, with 12 bases between. As DNA, the CDR3 is TGTGCCAGCAGCTTGGGTAGGCAGATCTATGGCTACACCTTC. Translating it yields CASSLGRQIYGYTF.